The sequence of this T cell receptor beta chain was determined in a study of CD8 T cells in Susac syndrome. The V segment lost 1 base and the J segment 5 bases; nucleotides outside the gene matches: 7. This CDR3 region has 17 residues. The germline V gene encodes CDR1 MDHEN and CDR2 SYDVKM. Reverse transcription of roughly 0.45 to 1 ug RNA was performed with random hexamers. The immunoSEQ assay covered 54 Vbeta and 13 Jbeta segments for CDR3. One entry per CDR3 protein results from TCRdb running MiXCR on the immunoSEQ multiplex PCR reads. The table shows around 150,000 distinct CDR3 sequences, with just under 95% occurring only once.

Sample: CD8+ T cells from PBMCs. This receptor was obtained from a human donor with Susac syndrome. The gene calls are TRBV28 and TRBJ2-7; TRBD2 aligns across 14 bases. Here the CDR3 reads CASSLSGLAGGTDEQYF. Written as DNA, the CDR3 is TGTGCCAGCAGTTTATCCGGACTAGCGGGAGGAACCGACGAGCAGTACTTC.